The 12 T cell receptor beta chains below come from one sample, sequenced in a study of shared clonotypes between healthy human individuals. Measured with immunoSEQ multiplex PCR; TCRdb has only the in-frame clones, and not every one. The sample contains 500,000 to 550,000 clones, 90% to 97% of which appear only once. Sequencing was performed on naive CD4+ T cells sorted from blood. Subset denoted: CD45RA+ positively selected. The receptors stem from a woman aged 25 to 45 in good health.

The rearrangement joins TRBV18 to TRBJ1-4; TRBD1 might be the D (6 bases). The V gene's germline CDR1 is KGHSH and CDR2 LQKENI. Trimming took off 5 bases at V and 8 bases at J, with 12 bases between the two ends. The CDR3 length is 13 residues. CDR3 coding DNA: TGTGCCAGCTCAATGGACAGAGTGGAAAAACTGTTTTTT. It yields the protein CASSMDRVEKLFF.

The gene calls are TRBV6-5 and TRBJ1-3, with D possibly matching TRBD1 (5 bases). The CDR3 has 16 residues. V lost 2 bases and J 0 bases, leaving 11 bases between the germline ends. In germline, CDR1 is MNHEY, CDR2 SVGAGI. CDR3 residues: CASSYRGGSSGNTIYF. CDR3 sequence (DNA): TGTGCCAGCAGTTACCGGGGGGGGAGCTCTGGAAACACCATATATTTT.

The sample holds one count of this clone. The chain recombines TRBV6-1 with TRBJ2-7; D might be TRBD1 (6 bases). Germline V gives CDR1 MNHNS, CDR2 SASEGT. This CDR3 region has 13 residues. V was clipped by 6 bases and J by 0 bases, with 9 bases between them. The CDR3 spells CASSWDISYEQYF. DNA of the CDR3: TGTGCCAGCAGCTGGGACATCTCCTACGAGCAGTACTTC.

This clone was found once. The DNA of the CDR3 is TGTGCCAGCAGCTTAGTCGGGAGGGGAGAGACCCAGTACTTC. It codes for CASSLVGRGETQYF. The rearrangement uses TRBV7-9 and TRBJ2-5, with TRBD2 identical over 8 bases. Trimming took 1 base from V and 4 from J; bases not matched to a gene: 2. Germline V gene data show CDR1 as SEHNR and CDR2 as FQNEAQ (reference sequence). The CDR3 extends over 14 amino acids.

V is TRBV28 and J is TRBJ1-2; no firm D call. Germline-derived CDR1 and CDR2 are MDHEN and SYDVKM. This CDR3 has 11 amino acids. CDR3 DNA sequence: TGTGCAGTGGCGGAAGTTTATGGCTACACCTTC. Encoded protein: CAVAEVYGYTF.

This sequence joins TRBV6-1 and TRBJ2-1; D might be TRBD2 (6 bases). Trimming cost V 5 bases and J 4 bases, with 12 bases left between them. This CDR3 region has 14 residues. Germline CDR1 is MNHNS and CDR2 is SASEGT. The CDR3, as DNA: TGTGCCAGCAGTATTAAAGCGGGTTACAATGAGCAGTTCTTC. It codes for CASSIKAGYNEQFF.

This chain joins TRBV7-2 and TRBJ2-7; tentative D call: TRBD2 (6 bases). This CDR3 is 14 amino acids long. CDR1 SGHTA and CDR2 FQGNSA come from the germline V gene. V was shortened by 0 bases and J by 3 bases, with 9 bases between the two germline ends. The CDR3 bases are TGTGCCAGCAGCTTAGCGCGGGGTATCTACGAGCAGTACTTC. It specifies CASSLARGIYEQYF.

This rearrangement joins TRBV2 to TRBJ2-7, with D hard to call. Per germline, CDR1 SNHLY and CDR2 FYNNEI. Trimming cost V 8 bases and J 4 bases, with 18 bases left between them. CDR3 length: 14 residues. The CDR3: CASSGSELIYEQYF. The DNA for the CDR3 is TGTGCCAGCTCTGGTTCGGAACTTATTTACGAGCAGTACTTC.

This clone was recorded once. The CDR3 region has the DNA TGCGCCAGCAGCTTTACGGCCAGCCCGGGCCTAGAGACCCAGTACTTC. The encoded protein is CASSFTASPGLETQYF. The chain links TRBV5-1 to TRBJ2-5, with D uncertain. The V gene's germline CDR1 is SGHRS and CDR2 YFSETQ. Trimming took 2 bases from V and 4 from J, leaving 18 bases between them. This CDR3 region has 16 residues.

V gene TRBV5-1 combines with J gene TRBJ1-5, with D possibly matching TRBD1 (5 bases). Per the germline V gene, CDR1 is SGHRS and CDR2 is YFSETQ. There are 15 residues in the CDR3. Trimming took off 4 bases at V and 1 base at J, with 12 bases between the two ends. The CDR3 reads CASSPTPGSNQPQHF. The CDR3 DNA reads TGCGCCAGCAGCCCAACCCCAGGGAGCAATCAGCCCCAGCATTTT.

The V gene is TRBV11-2, the J gene TRBJ2-7, with D possibly TRBD2 on 5 matching bases. V lost 5 bases and J lost 0, with 20 bases in between. The CDR3 loop spans 17 amino acids. Germline CDR1 and CDR2: SGHAT and FQNNGV. The CDR3 reads CASSPGLLRDSSYEQYF. Written as DNA, the CDR3 is TGTGCCAGCAGCCCCGGGCTGCTCCGGGATAGCTCCTACGAGCAGTACTTC.

This clone was observed once. The V gene is TRBV28, the J gene TRBJ1-3, with D perhaps TRBD1 (5 bases). V was cut by 1 base and J by 4 bases, with 14 bases left in between. Germline values: CDR1 MDHEN, CDR2 SYDVKM. The CDR3 has 16 amino acids. CDR3 bases: TGTGCCAGCAGTTTATCGGGCATGGGGGTCGGAAACACCATATATTTT. The encoded protein is CASSLSGMGVGNTIYF.